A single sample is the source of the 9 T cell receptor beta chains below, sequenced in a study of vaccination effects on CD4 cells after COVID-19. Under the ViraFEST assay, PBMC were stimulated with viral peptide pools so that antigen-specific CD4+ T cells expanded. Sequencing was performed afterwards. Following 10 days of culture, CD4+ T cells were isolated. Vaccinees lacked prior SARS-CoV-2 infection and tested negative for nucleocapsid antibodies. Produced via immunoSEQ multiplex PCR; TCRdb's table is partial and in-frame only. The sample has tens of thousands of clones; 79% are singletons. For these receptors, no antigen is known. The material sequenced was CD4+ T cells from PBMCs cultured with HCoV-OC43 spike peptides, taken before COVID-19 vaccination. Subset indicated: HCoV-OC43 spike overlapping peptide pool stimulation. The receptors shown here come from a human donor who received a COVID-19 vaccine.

The CDR3 bases are TGTGCCAGCAGTTACTCGGAGGGAGCCTACGAGCAGTACGTC. The encoded protein is CASSYSEGAYEQYV. This chain links TRBV6-2 or TRBV6-3 with TRBJ2-7, with a possible D match to TRBD2 (6 bases). The CDR3 runs 14 residues. V gave up 0 bases and J gave up 2 bases, with 8 bases separating them. Germline V lookup: CDR1 MNHEY, CDR2 SVGEGT.

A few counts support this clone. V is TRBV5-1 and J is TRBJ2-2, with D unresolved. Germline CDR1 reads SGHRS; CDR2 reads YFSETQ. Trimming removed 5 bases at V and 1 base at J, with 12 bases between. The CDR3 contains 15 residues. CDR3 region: CASRGALGNTGELFF. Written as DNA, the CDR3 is TGCGCCAGCAGGGGTGCCTTGGGGAACACCGGGGAGCTGTTTTTT.

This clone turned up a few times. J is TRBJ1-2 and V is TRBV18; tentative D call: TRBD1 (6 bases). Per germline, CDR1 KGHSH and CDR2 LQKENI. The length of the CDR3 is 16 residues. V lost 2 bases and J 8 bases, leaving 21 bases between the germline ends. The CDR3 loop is CASSPEGGGGLRGYTF. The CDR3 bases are TGTGCCAGCTCACCAGAAGGCGGAGGGGGACTAAGGGGCTACACCTTC.

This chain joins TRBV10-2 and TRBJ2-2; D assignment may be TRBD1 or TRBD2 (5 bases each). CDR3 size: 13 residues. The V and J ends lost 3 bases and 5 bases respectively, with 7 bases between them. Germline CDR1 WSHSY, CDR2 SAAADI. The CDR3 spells CASSEGETGELFF. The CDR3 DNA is TGCGCCAGCAGTGAAGGGGAGACCGGGGAGCTGTTTTTT.

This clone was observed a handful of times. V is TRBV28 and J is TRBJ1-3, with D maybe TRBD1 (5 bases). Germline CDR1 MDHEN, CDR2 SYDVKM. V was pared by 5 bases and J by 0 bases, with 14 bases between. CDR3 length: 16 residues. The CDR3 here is CASSGSGTHSGNTIYF. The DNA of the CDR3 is TGTGCCAGCAGTGGATCCGGGACTCACTCTGGAAACACCATATATTTT.

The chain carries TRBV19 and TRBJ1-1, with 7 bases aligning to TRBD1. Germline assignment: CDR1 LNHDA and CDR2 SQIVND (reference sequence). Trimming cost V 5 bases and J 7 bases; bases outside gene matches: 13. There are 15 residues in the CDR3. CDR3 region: CASSPGGGQAREAFF. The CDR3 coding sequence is TGTGCCAGTAGTCCAGGGGGAGGTCAGGCACGTGAAGCTTTCTTT.

The DNA for the CDR3 is TGTGCCAGCAGCGCGGACAGCTCCTACGAGCAGTACGTC. It specifies CASSADSSYEQYV. The V and J genes are TRBV7-9 and TRBJ2-7, with TRBD1 as a possible D gene (6 bases). This CDR3 comprises 13 residues. Trimming removed 5 bases from V and 0 bases from J, with 8 bases in between. Per germline, CDR1 SEHNR and CDR2 FQNEAQ (reference sequence).

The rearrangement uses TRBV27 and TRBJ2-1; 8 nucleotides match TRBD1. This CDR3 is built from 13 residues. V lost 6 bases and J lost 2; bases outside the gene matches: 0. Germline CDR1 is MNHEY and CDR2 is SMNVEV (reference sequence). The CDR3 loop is CASRGQAYNEQFF. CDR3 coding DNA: TGTGCCAGCAGGGGACAGGCCTACAATGAGCAGTTCTTC.

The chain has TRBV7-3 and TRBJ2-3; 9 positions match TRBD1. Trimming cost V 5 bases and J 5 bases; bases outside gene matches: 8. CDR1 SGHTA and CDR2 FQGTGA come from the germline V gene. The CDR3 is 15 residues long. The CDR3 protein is CASSPGQGWLDTQYF. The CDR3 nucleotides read TGTGCCAGCAGCCCGGGACAGGGATGGTTAGATACGCAGTATTTT. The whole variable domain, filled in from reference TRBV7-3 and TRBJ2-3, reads GAGVSQTPSNKVTEKGKYVELRCDPISGHTALYWYRQSLGQGPEFLIYFQGTGAADDSGLPNDRFFAVRPEGSVSTLKIQRTERGDSAVYLCASSPGQGWLDTQYFGPGTRLTVL.